In this sample, the clone carrying this T cell receptor (beta chain) turned up a few times. The antigen remains unidentified. The record originates from a study of OX40 agonist ivuxolimab in advanced cancers. About the study: Having had anti-PD-1, anti-PD-L1 or anti-CTLA-4 therapy before was allowed, and under 50% had some. Whole-study findings and limits: The study found that CD8+ T cells averaged more expanded clones than CD4+.

The CDR3 spans 14 residues. Profiling relied on immunoSEQ multiplex PCR, and the TCRdb table lists in-frame clones only, not all of them. The sample lists roughly 46,000 clones; around 85% were seen once. This specimen was CD4+ or CD8+ T cells sorted from blood, taken in a trial of the OX40 agonist ivuxolimab. This clonotype originated in an adult with an advanced solid tumor such as melanoma, head and neck, liver or kidney cancer. This chain connects TRBV21-1 to TRBJ2-5; TRBD2 is the table's D call, not checked against the DNA. TRBV21-1 is given as a pseudogene. The CDR3 DNA reads as TGTGCCAGCAGCAAGGGGGGGCAGTCGGAGACCCAGTACTTC. It encodes CASSKGGQSETQYF.